The subject of this entry is one T cell receptor (beta chain). These data are taken from a study of blood T cell repertoires in COVID-19. Overall study context: T cells, B-cell-depleted T cells, or PBMCs supplied cDNA or gDNA.

Original data processing: Amplification of reference gene primers provided the estimated nucleated cell counts. Assay used: immunoSEQ multiplex PCR; TCRdb lists only in-frame clones, some missing. The D gene and trimming were derived from the DNA, and the V and J assignments and clone size from that table. The table has some 31,000 clones, 65% to 85% seen once. Enrolled during active infection, Seattle patients were then followed longitudinally. The material sequenced was peripheral blood. The clonotype comes from a man in his 70s with COVID-19, enrolled during active disease.

CDR3 DNA: TGTGCCAGTAGACAACAGGGACATAAAAACATTCAGTACTTC. This codes for CASRQQGHKNIQYF. The chain recombines TRBV19 with TRBJ2-4; a weak D match, TRBD1 (6 bases). This CDR3 contains 14 residues. With 6 bases removed from V and 4 bases from J, the gap between germline ends came to 13 bases. Germline V gene data show CDR1 as LNHDA and CDR2 as SQIVND (reference sequence). Variable domain in full (rest from reference TRBV19 and TRBJ2-4): DGGITQSPKYLFRKEGQNVTLSCEQNLNHDAMYWYRQDPGQGLRLIYYSQIVNDFQKGDIAEGYSVSREKKESFPLTVTSAQKNPTAFYLCASRQQGHKNIQYFGAGTRLSVL.